This T cell receptor (beta chain) stems from a study of control samples from healthy donors and cancer patients. Using immunoSEQ multiplex PCR, the repertoire was profiled, and TCRdb retains in-frame clones only, with some absent. Its table lists roughly 190,000 clones. The TCR comes from a woman under 40 in good health. What was sequenced was blood.

In DNA form, the CDR3 reads TGTGCCAGTAGTATGGGAGGCGGGGCGAAGCAGTTCTTC. Its protein product is CASSMGGGAKQFF. The rearrangement uses TRBV19 and TRBJ2-1; D might be TRBD2 (6 bases). The CDR3 contains 13 residues. In germline, CDR1 is LNHDA, CDR2 SQIVND (reference sequence). V lost 3 bases, J lost 11 bases, and 14 bases lay in between.